This T cell receptor (beta chain) comes out of a study of OX40 agonist ivuxolimab in advanced cancers. Clones were read by immunoSEQ multiplex PCR, and TCRdb kept only the in-frame ones, dropping some. Of about 41,000 clones in the sample, around 87% are singletons; the top ten hold around 3.4%. V was clipped by 5 bases and J by 6 bases; unmatched bases: 15. Germline V gives CDR1 SGHNT, CDR2 YENEEA. This CDR3 has 17 amino acids. This clonotype was obtained from an adult with an advanced solid tumor such as melanoma, head and neck, liver or kidney cancer. Sequenced material: CD4+ or CD8+ T cells sorted from blood, taken in a trial of the OX40 agonist ivuxolimab. The rearrangement links TRBV11-3 to TRBJ2-2; 7 positions match TRBD1. The CDR3 sequence: CASSPLDRFYSPGELFF. The CDR3 region has the DNA TGTGCCAGCAGCCCCTTGGACAGGTTTTATAGTCCCGGGGAGCTGTTTTTT.